This T cell receptor (beta chain) was observed in a study of blood T cell repertoires in COVID-19. Study as a whole: PBMCs, B-cell-depleted T cells, or T cells provided the cDNA or gDNA that made up the material.

Assay: immunoSEQ multiplex PCR; the TCRdb copy retains only in-frame clones and omits some. The sample contains 450,000 or so clones, 89% of which appear only once. This clone came up once. Trimming took 0 bases from V and 4 from J, leaving 10 bases between them. Germline CDR1 reads SGHRS; CDR2 reads YFSETQ. This CDR3 is built from 15 residues. The receptor comes from a man between 18 and 29 years old with COVID-19, enrolled during active disease. V usage is TRBV5-1 and J usage is TRBJ2-2; D may be TRBD1 (5 bases). Specimen: peripheral blood. The CDR3 sequence is CASSLGSGATGELFF. Written as DNA, the CDR3 is TGCGCCAGCAGCTTGGGTAGTGGGGCCACCGGGGAGCTGTTTTTT.